This T cell receptor (beta chain) derives from a study of graft-versus-host responses after intestinal transplantation. Overall study context: The recipients all started with anti-thymocyte globulin induction and then took tacrolimus and steroids for 3 to 4 years. Study-wide findings and caveats: High graft-versus-host to host-versus-graft clonal ratios were seen in allografts of patients with graft-donor T cell macrochimerism. Detected in recipient marrow were GvH clones, some of which were first observed in ileum or blood.

Germline CDR1 and CDR2: ENHRY and SYGVKD. CDR3 length equals 16 residues. V shed 0 bases and J 4 bases; nucleotides not matched to a gene: 5. About this clone itself: Antigen unknown.

TCRdb keeps only in-frame clones here, not all; method: immunoSEQ multiplex PCR. This table holds 130,000 to 150,000 clones, about 93% found once. This clonotype was sampled from a human donor who received an intestinal transplant. This rearrangement joins TRBV10-3 to TRBJ1-2; 10 bases fit TRBD1. Source: unstimulated CD4+ T cells sorted from spleen or lymph node cells, taken before intestinal transplant. DNA of the CDR3: TGTGCCATCAGTGAGTCGAAGGGACAGGGGCTCTATGGCTACACCTTC. Its protein is CAISESKGQGLYGYTF.